A selection of T cell receptor beta chains follows, all from one sample in a study of beta chain features in type 1 diabetes. Assay: immunoSEQ multiplex PCR; the TCRdb copy retains only in-frame clones and omits some. The table shows about half a million clones, with about 10% occurring only once. Sample: naive CD4+ T cells from blood. These receptors all come from a woman aged 18-29 years in good health. Both conserved end residues are part of each CDR3. A D gene is named only where the DNA matches it firmly. The size entry is marked missing in some rows and otherwise reads once, few, many or a size class.

cdr3_aa cdr3_nt d_call clone_size j_call cdr3_length v_call
CASSPAAGGLTDTQYF TGTGCCAGCAGTCCTGCTGCAGGGGGCTTGACAGATACGCAGTATTTT TRBD1 NA TRBJ2-3 16 TRBV5-4
CASSQGTGGRTDTQYF TGTGCCAGCAGCCAAGGGACAGGGGGGCGGACAGATACGCAGTATTTT TRBD1 NA TRBJ2-3 16 TRBV7-9
CASSRPRRAGTNEKLFF TGTGCCAGCAGCCGTCCTCGTCGGGCAGGGACTAATGAAAAACTGTTTTTT NA few TRBJ1-4 17 TRBV14
CASRGDRSSFF TGCGCCAGCAGGGGCGACAGATCATCTTTCTTT NA NA TRBJ1-1 11 TRBV5-1
CASSTDSAVTEAFF TGTGCCAGCTCAACGGACAGTGCCGTCACTGAAGCTTTCTTT NA NA TRBJ1-1 14 TRBV18
CAWSSSRTSSGANVLTF TGTGCCTGGAGTTCTTCCAGAACGTCCTCTGGGGCCAACGTCCTGACTTTC NA many TRBJ2-6 17 TRBV30
CASSQFGGNQPQHF TGCGCCAGCAGCCAATTTGGGGGCAATCAGCCCCAGCATTTT NA few TRBJ1-5 14 TRBV4-1
CASSPRVSGNTIYF TGTGCCAGCAGCCCTCGGGTCTCTGGAAACACCATATATTTT NA NA TRBJ1-3 14 TRBV7-8
CASRATFSGNTIYF TGTGCCAGCAGGGCCACCTTCTCTGGAAACACCATATATTTT NA NA TRBJ1-3 14 TRBV27
CASSETGNEQFF TGTGCCAGCAGCGAAACGGGCAATGAGCAGTTCTTC NA NA TRBJ2-1 12 TRBV7-9
CASSFAGATDTQYF TGTGCCAGCAGCTTTGCGGGGGCCACAGATACGCAGTATTTT NA NA TRBJ2-3 14 TRBV7-9
CSVGTSGLETQYF TGCAGCGTTGGGACTAGCGGTCTAGAGACCCAGTACTTC TRBD2 few TRBJ2-5 13 TRBV29-1
CASSNRRNTEAFF TGTGCCAGCAGCAACAGGCGGAACACTGAAGCTTTCTTT NA NA TRBJ1-1 13 TRBV7-2
CSVEDRGHYGYTF TGCAGCGTTGAGGACAGGGGACACTATGGCTACACCTTC TRBD1 few TRBJ1-2 13 TRBV29-1
CASSSILGGGRAGDTQYF TGTGCCAGCAGCTCCATCCTGGGCGGGGGTAGAGCCGGAGATACGCAGTATTTT TRBD2 NA TRBJ2-3 18 TRBV7-2
CASRGSAQGNGYNEQFF TGTGCCAGCAGGGGGTCGGCACAGGGGAATGGTTACAATGAGCAGTTCTTC TRBD1 NA TRBJ2-1 17 TRBV28
CASSFGLAGTDTQYF TGTGCCAGCAGTTTCGGACTAGCAGGGACAGATACGCAGTATTTT TRBD2 few TRBJ2-3 15 TRBV7-9